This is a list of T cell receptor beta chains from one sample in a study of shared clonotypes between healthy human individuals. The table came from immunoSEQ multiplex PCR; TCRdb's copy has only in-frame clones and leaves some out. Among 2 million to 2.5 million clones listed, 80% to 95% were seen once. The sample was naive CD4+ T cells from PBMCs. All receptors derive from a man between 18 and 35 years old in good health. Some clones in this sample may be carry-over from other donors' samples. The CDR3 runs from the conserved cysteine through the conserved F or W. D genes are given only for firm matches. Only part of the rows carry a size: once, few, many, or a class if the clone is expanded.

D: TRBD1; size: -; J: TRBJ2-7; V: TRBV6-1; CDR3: CASRLRDRAPYEQYF; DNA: TGTGCCAGCAGGCTCCGGGACAGGGCACCCTACGAGCAGTACTTC
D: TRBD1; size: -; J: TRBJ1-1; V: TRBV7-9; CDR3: CASRYIQGAGSEAFF; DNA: TGTGCCAGCAGGTATATACAGGGGGCTGGCTCTGAAGCTTTCTTT
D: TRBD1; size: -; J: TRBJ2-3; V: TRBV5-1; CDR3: CASSLAGTGYTDTQYF; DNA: TGCGCCAGCAGCTTGGCCGGGACAGGTTACACAGATACGCAGTATTTT
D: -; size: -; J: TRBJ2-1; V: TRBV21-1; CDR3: CASRAHRINTARGQANEQFF; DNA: TGTGCCAGCAGAGCTCATCGAATTAACACCGCACGAGGGCAGGCGAATGAGCAGTTCTTC
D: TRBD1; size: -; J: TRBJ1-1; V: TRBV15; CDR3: CATSRDRQGNTEAFF; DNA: TGTGCCACCAGCAGAGATAGACAGGGGAACACTGAAGCTTTCTTT
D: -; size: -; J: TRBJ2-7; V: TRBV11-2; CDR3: CASSPSGGGVNPYEQYF; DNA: TGTGCCAGCAGCCCCAGCGGTGGCGGGGTTAACCCCTACGAGCAGTACTTC
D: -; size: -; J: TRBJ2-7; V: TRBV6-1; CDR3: CASSPPLPRDEQYF; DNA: TGTGCCAGCAGTCCTCCCTTGCCGCGAGACGAGCAGTACTTC
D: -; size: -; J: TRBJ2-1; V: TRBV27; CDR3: CASMRRGPSEFF; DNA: TGTGCCAGCATGAGACGGGGTCCTTCAGAGTTCTTC
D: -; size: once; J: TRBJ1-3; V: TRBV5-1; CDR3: CASSYQGESTAIYF; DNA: TGCGCCAGCAGCTACCAGGGCGAGTCCACGGCCATATATTTT
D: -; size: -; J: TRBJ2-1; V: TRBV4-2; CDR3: CASSQVSRDSSYNEQFF; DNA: TGTGCCAGCAGCCAGGTATCCCGGGACTCGTCATACAATGAGCAGTTCTTC
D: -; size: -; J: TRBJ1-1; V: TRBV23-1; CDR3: CARTDGHPNTEAFF; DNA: TGCGCCAGAACCGACGGACACCCGAACACTGAAGCTTTCTTT
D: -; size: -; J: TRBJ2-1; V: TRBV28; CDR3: CASSLLWGNYNEQFF; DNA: TGTGCCAGCAGCCTTTTGTGGGGTAACTACAATGAGCAGTTCTTC
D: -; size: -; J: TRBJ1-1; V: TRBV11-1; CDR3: CASSPVRQGPEAFF; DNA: TGTGCCAGCAGCCCGGTGAGGCAGGGCCCTGAAGCTTTCTTT
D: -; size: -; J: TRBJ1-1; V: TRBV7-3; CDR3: CASSLSPGVNTEAFF; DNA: TGTGCCAGCAGCTTAAGTCCAGGGGTGAACACTGAAGCTTTCTTT
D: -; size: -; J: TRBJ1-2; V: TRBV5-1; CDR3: CASSSGSQYGYTF; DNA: TGCGCCAGCAGCTCGGGCAGCCAGTATGGCTACACCTTC
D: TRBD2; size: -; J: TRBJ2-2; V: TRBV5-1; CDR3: CASSTNPSGGNTGELFF; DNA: TGCGCCAGCAGCACGAACCCTAGCGGGGGGAACACCGGGGAGCTGTTTTTT
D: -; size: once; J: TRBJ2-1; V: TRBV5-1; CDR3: CASSFVALGDNEQFF; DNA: TGCGCCAGCAGCTTTGTAGCGTTGGGTGACAATGAGCAGTTCTTC
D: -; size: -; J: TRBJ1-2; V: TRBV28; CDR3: CASSFGSANFPGGYTF; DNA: TGTGCCAGCAGTTTTGGTTCGGCCAATTTTCCTGGTGGCTACACCTTC
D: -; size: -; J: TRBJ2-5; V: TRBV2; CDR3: CASSRADQETQYF; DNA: TGTGCCAGCAGTCGAGCGGACCAAGAGACCCAGTACTTC
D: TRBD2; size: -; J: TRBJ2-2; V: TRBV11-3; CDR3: CASSLAATSGNTGELFF; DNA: TGTGCCAGCAGCTTAGCGGCGACTAGCGGTAACACCGGGGAGCTGTTTTTT
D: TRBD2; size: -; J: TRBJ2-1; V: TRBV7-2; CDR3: CASSELAGAYNEQFF; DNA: TGTGCCAGCAGCGAACTAGCGGGGGCATACAATGAGCAGTTCTTC
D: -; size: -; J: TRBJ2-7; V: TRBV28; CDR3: CASSFPSYEQYF; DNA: TGTGCCAGCAGTTTCCCCTCCTACGAGCAGTACTTC
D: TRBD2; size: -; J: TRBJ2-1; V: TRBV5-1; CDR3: CASSTGLAGTNEQFF; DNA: TGCGCCAGCAGCACAGGACTAGCGGGGACGAATGAGCAGTTCTTC
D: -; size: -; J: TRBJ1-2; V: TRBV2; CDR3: CASRGTHEANYGYTF; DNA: TGTGCCAGCAGGGGGACTCACGAAGCTAACTATGGCTACACCTTC
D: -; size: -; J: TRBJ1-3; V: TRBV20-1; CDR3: CSARGPDTIYF; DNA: TGCAGTGCTAGGGGGCCGGACACCATATATTTT
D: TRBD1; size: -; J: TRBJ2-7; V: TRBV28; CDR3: CASREIGTGLREQYF; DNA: TGTGCCAGCAGGGAGATAGGGACAGGGTTGAGGGAGCAGTACTTC